The T cell receptor (beta chain) described here comes from a study of response to subunit inactivated influenza vaccine. TCRdb re-analysed the RT-PCR reads in MiXCR, keeping a single row per CDR3 protein. The sample lists 170,000 or so distinct CDR3 sequences; roughly 10% were seen once. General observations from the study: There was a suggestion from the authors that each seasonal influenza vaccination recruits few new T cells.

The CDR3 spans 18 residues. Germline V gene data show CDR1 as KGHDR and CDR2 as SFDVKD. Deletions cut 4 bases from V and 0 bases from J, with 19 bases between. Turning to this clonotype: Its target is not known.

Source: CD8+ T cells sorted from PBMCs, taken around 2 years after vaccination. This chain joins TRBV24-1 and TRBJ2-3, with D perhaps TRBD1 (6 bases). The sequence was collected from a man aged 50 to 69 who received an inactivated influenza vaccine. CDR3 loop: CATSDPKRQDLSTDTQYF. The CDR3 nucleotides are TGTGCCACCAGTGACCCCAAGCGACAGGACCTTAGCACAGATACGCAGTATTTT.